Below, one T cell receptor beta chain is given with its context. Its antigen is still unknown. The sample originates from a study of blood T cells in healthy people across ages. Study results and caveats: PBMCs were not sorted, which prevented a conclusive comparison of naive versus antigen-experienced cells. TCR beta diversity tracked closely with naive T cell percentage. Possibly confounding the expanded clonotype changes was the fact that donor CMV status was unknown.

A J-beta primer mix and a sample-barcoded 5' primer were used in a second PCR of about 7 to 12 cycles. Each CDR3 protein gets one entry after TCRdb re-called the 5' RACE reads with MiXCR. Of some 370,000 distinct CDR3 sequences listed, roughly half are singletons. Per germline, CDR1 SGHVS and CDR2 FQNEAQ. V shed 7 bases and J 5 bases; nucleotides not matched to a gene: 17. The CDR3 runs 18 residues. The clonotype originates from a man aged 55-75 years in good health. The V gene is TRBV7-8, the J gene TRBJ2-5; TRBD2 agrees at 12 bases. The sample comprised blood. CDR3 in amino acids: CASNSIRLAGVFWETQYF. Written as DNA, the CDR3 is TGTGCCAGCAACTCAATACGACTAGCGGGAGTGTTTTGGGAGACCCAGTACTTC.